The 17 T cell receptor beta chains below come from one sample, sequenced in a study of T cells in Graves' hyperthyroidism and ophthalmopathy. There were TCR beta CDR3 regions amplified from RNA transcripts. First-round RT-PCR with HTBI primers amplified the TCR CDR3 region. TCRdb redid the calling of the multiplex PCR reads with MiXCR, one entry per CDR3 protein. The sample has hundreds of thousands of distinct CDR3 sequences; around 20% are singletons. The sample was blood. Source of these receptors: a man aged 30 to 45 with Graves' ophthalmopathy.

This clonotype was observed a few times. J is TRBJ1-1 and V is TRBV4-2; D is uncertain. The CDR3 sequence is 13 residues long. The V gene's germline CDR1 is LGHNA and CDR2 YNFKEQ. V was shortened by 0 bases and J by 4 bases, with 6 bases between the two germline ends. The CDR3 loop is CASSQDPPTEAFF. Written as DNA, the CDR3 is TGTGCCAGCAGCCAAGATCCACCCACTGAAGCTTTCTTT.

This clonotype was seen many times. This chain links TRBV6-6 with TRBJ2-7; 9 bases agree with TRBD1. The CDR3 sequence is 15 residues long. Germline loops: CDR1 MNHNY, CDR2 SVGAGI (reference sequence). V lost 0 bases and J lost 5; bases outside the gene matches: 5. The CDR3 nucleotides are TGTGCCAGCAGTTACTCGGGACAGGGTCACCACGAGCAGTACTTC. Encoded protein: CASSYSGQGHHEQYF.

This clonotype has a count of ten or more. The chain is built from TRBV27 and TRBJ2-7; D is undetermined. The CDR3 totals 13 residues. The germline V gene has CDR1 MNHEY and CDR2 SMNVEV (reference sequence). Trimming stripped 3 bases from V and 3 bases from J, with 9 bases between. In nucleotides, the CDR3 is TGTGCCAGCAGTTTCTCCCAGTTCTACGAGCAGTACTTC. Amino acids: CASSFSQFYEQYF.

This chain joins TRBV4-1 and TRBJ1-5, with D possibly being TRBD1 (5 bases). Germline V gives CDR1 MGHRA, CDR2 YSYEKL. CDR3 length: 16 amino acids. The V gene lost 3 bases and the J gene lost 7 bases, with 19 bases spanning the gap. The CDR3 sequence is CASSHRYLEGRQPQHF. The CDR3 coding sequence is TGCGCCAGCAGCCACCGATATCTAGAGGGGCGCCAGCCCCAGCATTTT.

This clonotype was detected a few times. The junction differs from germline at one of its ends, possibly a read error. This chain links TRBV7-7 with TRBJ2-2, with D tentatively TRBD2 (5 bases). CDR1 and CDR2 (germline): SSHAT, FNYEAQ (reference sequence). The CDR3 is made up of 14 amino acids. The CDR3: CASSPSPDTGELFF. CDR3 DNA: TGTGCTAGCAGCCCTAGCCCCGACACCGGGGAGCTGTTTTTT.

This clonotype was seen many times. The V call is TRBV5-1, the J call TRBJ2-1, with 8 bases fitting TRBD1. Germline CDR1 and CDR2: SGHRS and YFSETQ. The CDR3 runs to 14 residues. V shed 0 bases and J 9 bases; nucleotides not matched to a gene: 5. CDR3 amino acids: CASSLGTGMGEQFF. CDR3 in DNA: TGCGCCAGCAGCTTGGGGACAGGGATGGGTGAGCAGTTCTTC. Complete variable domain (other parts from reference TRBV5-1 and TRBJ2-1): KAGVTQTPRYLIKTRGQQVTLSCSPISGHRSVSWYQQTPGQGLQFLFEYFSETQRNKGNFPGRFSGRQFSNSRSEMNVSTLELGDSALYLCASSLGTGMGEQFFGPGTRLTVL.

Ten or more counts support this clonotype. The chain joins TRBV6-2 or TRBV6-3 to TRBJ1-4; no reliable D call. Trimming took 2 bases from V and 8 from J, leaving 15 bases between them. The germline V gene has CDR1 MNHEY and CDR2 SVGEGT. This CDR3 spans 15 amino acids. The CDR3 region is CASSYGLTRGEKLFF. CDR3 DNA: TGTGCCAGCAGTTACGGTCTGACAAGAGGGGAAAAACTGTTTTTT.

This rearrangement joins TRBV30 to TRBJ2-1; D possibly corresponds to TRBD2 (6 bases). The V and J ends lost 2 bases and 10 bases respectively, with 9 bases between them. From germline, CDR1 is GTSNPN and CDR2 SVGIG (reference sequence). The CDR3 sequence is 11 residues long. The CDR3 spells CAWSPGGEQFF. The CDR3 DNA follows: TGTGCCTGGAGTCCTGGAGGGGAGCAGTTCTTC.

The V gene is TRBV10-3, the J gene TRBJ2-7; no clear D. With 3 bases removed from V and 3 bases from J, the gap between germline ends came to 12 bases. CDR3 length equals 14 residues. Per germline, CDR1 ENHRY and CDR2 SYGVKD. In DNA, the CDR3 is TGTGCCATCAGTGATTCCGAAAGAAGCTACGAGCAGTACTTC. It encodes CAISDSERSYEQYF.

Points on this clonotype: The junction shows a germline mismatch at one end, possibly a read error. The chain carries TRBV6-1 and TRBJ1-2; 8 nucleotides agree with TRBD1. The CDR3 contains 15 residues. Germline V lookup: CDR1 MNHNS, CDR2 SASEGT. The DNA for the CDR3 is TGTGCCAGCAGCGAAGACAGGGGTACCGGCTATGGCTACACCTTC. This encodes CASSEDRGTGYGYTF.

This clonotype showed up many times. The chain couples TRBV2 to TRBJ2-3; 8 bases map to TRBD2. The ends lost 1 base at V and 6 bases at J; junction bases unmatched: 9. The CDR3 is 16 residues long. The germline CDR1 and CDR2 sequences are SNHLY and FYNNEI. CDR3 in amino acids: CASSEEWTSRRDTQYF. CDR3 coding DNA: TGTGCCAGCAGTGAAGAATGGACTAGCAGGAGGGATACGCAGTATTTT.

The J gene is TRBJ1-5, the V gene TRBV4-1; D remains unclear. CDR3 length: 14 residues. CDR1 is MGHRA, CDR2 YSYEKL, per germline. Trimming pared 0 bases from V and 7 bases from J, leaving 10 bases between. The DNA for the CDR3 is TGCGCCAGCAGCCAAGATTTAAGGAACCAGCCCCAGCATTTT. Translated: CASSQDLRNQPQHF.

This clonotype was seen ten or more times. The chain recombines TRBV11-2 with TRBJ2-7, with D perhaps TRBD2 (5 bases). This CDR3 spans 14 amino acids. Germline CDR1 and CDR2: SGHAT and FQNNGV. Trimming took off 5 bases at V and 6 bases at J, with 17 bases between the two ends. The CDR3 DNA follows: TGTGCCAGCAGCCCTCCCCGAAGGCGGGTCGAGCAGTACTTC. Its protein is CASSPPRRRVEQYF.

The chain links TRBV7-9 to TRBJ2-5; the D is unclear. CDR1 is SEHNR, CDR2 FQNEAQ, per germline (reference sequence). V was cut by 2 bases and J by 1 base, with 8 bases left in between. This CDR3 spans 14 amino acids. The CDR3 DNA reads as TGTGCCAGCAGCTTAATAGAGCTCCAAGAGACCCAGTACTTC. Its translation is CASSLIELQETQYF.

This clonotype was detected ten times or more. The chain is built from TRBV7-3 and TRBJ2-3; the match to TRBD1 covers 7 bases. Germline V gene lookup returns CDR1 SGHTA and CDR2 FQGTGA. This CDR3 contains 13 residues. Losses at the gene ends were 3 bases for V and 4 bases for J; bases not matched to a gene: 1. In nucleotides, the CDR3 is TGTGCCAGCAGCTTCGACAGGGCAGATACGCAGTATTTT. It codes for CASSFDRADTQYF.

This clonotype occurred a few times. CDR3 in amino acids: CASSAAGGPVGEQFF. In DNA form, the CDR3 reads TGTGCCAGCAGCGCAGCGGGAGGGCCGGTCGGTGAGCAGTTCTTC. V usage is TRBV7-3 and J usage is TRBJ2-1; 10 bases line up with TRBD2. CDR1 and CDR2 from the germline V gene are SGHTA and FQGTGA. The CDR3 runs to 15 residues. The J segment lost 9 bases and the V segment lost 5 bases, leaving 10 bases of the junction unmatched.

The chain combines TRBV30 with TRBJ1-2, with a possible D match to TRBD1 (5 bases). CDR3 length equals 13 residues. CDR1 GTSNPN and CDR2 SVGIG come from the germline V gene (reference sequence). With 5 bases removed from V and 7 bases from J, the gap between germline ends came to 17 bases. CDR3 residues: CAWVLPGRAGYTF. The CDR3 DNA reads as TGTGCCTGGGTTCTACCTGGCAGGGCTGGCTACACCTTC.